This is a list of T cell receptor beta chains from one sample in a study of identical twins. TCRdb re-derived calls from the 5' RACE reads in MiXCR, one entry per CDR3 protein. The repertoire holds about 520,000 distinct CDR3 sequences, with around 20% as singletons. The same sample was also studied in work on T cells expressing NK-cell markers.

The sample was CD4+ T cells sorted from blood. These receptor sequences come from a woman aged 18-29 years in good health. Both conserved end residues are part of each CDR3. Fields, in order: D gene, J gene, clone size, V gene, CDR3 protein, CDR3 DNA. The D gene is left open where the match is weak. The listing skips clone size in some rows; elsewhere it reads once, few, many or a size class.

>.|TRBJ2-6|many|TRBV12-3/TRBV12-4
CASSFRGLSSSGANVLTF
TGTGCCAGCAGTTTCAGGGGACTGAGCTCTTCTGGGGCCAACGTCCTGACTTTC
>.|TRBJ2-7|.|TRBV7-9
CASSLAVAQQPYEQYF
TGTGCCAGCAGCTTAGCGGTGGCGCAGCAACCGTACGAGCAGTACTTC
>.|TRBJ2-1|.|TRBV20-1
CSARDLESGGLYNEQFF
TGCAGTGCTAGAGATCTAGAGTCCGGCGGGTTATACAATGAGCAGTTCTTC
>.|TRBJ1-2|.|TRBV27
CTSSPKIRANYGYTF
TGTACCAGCAGTCCGAAGATCCGAGCTAACTATGGCTACACCTTC
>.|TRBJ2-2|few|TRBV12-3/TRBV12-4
CASSFTGWRTGELFF
TGTGCCAGCAGTTTCACAGGGTGGAGGACCGGGGAGCTGTTTTTT
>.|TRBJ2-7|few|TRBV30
CAWSLMSGPYEQYF
TGTGCCTGGAGTCTCATGTCGGGGCCCTACGAGCAGTACTTC
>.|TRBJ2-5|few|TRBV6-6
CASTNGGRETQYF
TGTGCCAGCACCAACGGGGGGCGGGAGACCCAGTACTTC
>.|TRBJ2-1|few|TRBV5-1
CASSLDHYNEQFF
TGCGCCAGCAGCTTGGACCACTACAATGAGCAGTTCTTC
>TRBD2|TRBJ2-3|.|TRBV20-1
CSVRLATDTQYF
TGCAGTGTGAGACTAGCAACAGATACGCAGTATTTT
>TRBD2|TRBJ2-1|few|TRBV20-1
CSATPGGASSYNEQFF
TGCAGTGCTACCCCCGGGGGGGCTAGCTCCTACAATGAGCAGTTCTTC
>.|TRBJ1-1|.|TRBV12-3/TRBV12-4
CASIPGPYRTNTEAFF
TGTGCCAGCATCCCGGGACCGTATAGAACGAACACTGAAGCTTTCTTT
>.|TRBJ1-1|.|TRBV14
CASSLHPGRMNTEAFF
TGTGCCAGCAGCCTCCATCCGGGACGCATGAACACTGAAGCTTTCTTT
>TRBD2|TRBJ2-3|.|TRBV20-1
CSAYPSGVSTDTQYF
TGCAGTGCTTACCCAAGCGGGGTTAGCACAGATACGCAGTATTTT
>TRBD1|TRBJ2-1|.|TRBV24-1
CATAGGTGGSNEQFF
TGTGCCACAGCAGGCGGGACAGGGGGTTCCAATGAGCAGTTCTTC
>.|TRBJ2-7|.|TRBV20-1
CSARASGVTYEQYF
TGCAGTGCTAGAGCCTCGGGAGTGACCTACGAGCAGTACTTC
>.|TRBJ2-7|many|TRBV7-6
CASRYRDPRRYEQYF
TGTGCCAGCCGATACCGGGACCCCCGGCGATACGAGCAGTACTTC
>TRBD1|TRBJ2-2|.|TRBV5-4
CASSFEGATGELFF
TGTGCCAGCAGCTTCGAGGGGGCCACCGGGGAGCTGTTTTTT
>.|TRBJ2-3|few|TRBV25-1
CASFMGRPDTQYF
TGTGCCAGCTTTATGGGAAGACCAGATACGCAGTATTTT
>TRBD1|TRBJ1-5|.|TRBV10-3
CAISEQGARSNQPQHF
TGTGCCATCAGTGAACAGGGGGCCCGTAGCAATCAGCCCCAGCATTTT
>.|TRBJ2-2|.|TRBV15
CATSRDPRAAGELFF
TGTGCCACCAGCAGAGATCCGAGGGCCGCCGGGGAGCTGTTTTTT
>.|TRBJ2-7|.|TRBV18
CASSPGGSLSYEQYF
TGTGCCAGCTCACCCGGGGGCTCCCTCTCCTACGAGCAGTACTTC
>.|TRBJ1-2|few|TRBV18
CASSPGTDAYGYTF
TGTGCCAGCTCACCGGGGACGGATGCTTATGGCTACACCTTC
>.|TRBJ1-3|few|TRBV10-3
CAISESYGNTIYF
TGTGCCATCAGTGAGTCGTACGGAAACACCATATATTTT